This is a list of T cell receptor beta chains from one sample in a study of CD8 T cells in ankylosing spondylitis. TCRdb called the 5' RACE reads again in MiXCR, with one record for every CDR3 protein. The sample has about 210,000 distinct CDR3 sequences; around 8% are singletons. Sequenced input: blood, either unsorted or a sorted T cell fraction (not recorded which). The receptor set was obtained from a female donor with ankylosing spondylitis or in good health (not recorded which). The CDR3 runs from the conserved cysteine through the conserved F or W. Fields, in order: D gene, V gene, J gene, clone size, CDR3 protein, CDR3 DNA. A D gene is named only where the DNA matches it firmly. Size is omitted from some rows. Given values are once, few, many or a class for expanded clones.

D gene: -
V gene: TRBV20-1
J gene: TRBJ2-1
clone size: many
CDR3 protein: CSARGGAGPLGVQFF
CDR3 DNA: TGCAGTGCTAGAGGGGGCGCCGGCCCCCTGGGTGTGCAGTTCTTC

D gene: TRBD2
V gene: TRBV7-8
J gene: TRBJ2-7
clone size: few
CDR3 protein: CASSAGTSGRTYEQCF
CDR3 DNA: TGTGCCAGCAGCGCAGGGACTAGCGGGAGAACCTACGAGCAGTGCTTC

D gene: TRBD2
V gene: TRBV7-3
J gene: TRBJ2-1
clone size: many
CDR3 protein: CASSSGLADHYNEQFF
CDR3 DNA: TGTGCCAGCAGCTCCGGACTAGCGGACCATTACAATGAGCAGTTCTTC

D gene: -
V gene: TRBV6-1
J gene: TRBJ2-4
clone size: many
CDR3 protein: CASSEAGSTIQYF
CDR3 DNA: TGTGCCAGCAGTGAAGCGGGCAGTACCATTCAGTACTTC

D gene: TRBD2
V gene: TRBV7-2
J gene: TRBJ2-1
clone size: -
CDR3 protein: CASSPPLARKDNEQFF
CDR3 DNA: TGTGCCAGCAGCCCCCCACTAGCGAGGAAAGACAATGAGCAGTTCTTC

D gene: TRBD2
V gene: TRBV25-1
J gene: TRBJ2-1
clone size: many
CDR3 protein: CASSEGLAGAEQFF
CDR3 DNA: TGTGCCAGCAGTGAAGGACTAGCGGGGGCTGAGCAGTTCTTC

D gene: -
V gene: TRBV12-3/TRBV12-4
J gene: TRBJ2-2
clone size: many
CDR3 protein: CASTLDRPTGELFF
CDR3 DNA: TGTGCCAGCACCCTCGACAGACCCACCGGGGAGCTGTTTTTT

D gene: -
V gene: TRBV11-2
J gene: TRBJ2-1
clone size: many
CDR3 protein: CASSQVGEFF
CDR3 DNA: TGTGCCAGCAGCCAAGTGGGGGAGTTCTTC

D gene: TRBD2
V gene: TRBV4-3
J gene: TRBJ2-5
clone size: many
CDR3 protein: CASSQGLAGGFQETQYF
CDR3 DNA: TGCGCCAGCAGCCAAGGGCTAGCGGGAGGGTTCCAAGAGACCCAGTACTTC

D gene: -
V gene: TRBV4-3
J gene: TRBJ1-2
clone size: many
CDR3 protein: CASSQGTTNYGYTF
CDR3 DNA: TGCGCCAGCAGCCAAGGCACAACTAACTATGGCTACACCTTC

D gene: -
V gene: TRBV5-1
J gene: TRBJ2-1
clone size: many
CDR3 protein: CASSSLRGRGNEQFF
CDR3 DNA: TGCGCCAGCAGCTCCCTAAGGGGAAGAGGCAATGAGCAGTTCTTC

D gene: TRBD2
V gene: TRBV30
J gene: TRBJ2-1
clone size: many
CDR3 protein: CAWRGLAGVSGEQFF
CDR3 DNA: TGTGCCTGGAGGGGACTAGCGGGAGTTTCGGGTGAGCAGTTCTTC

D gene: -
V gene: TRBV14
J gene: TRBJ1-1
clone size: many
CDR3 protein: CASSQDLGTYSEAFF
CDR3 DNA: TGTGCCAGCAGCCAAGATCTTGGGACTTACAGTGAAGCTTTCTTT

D gene: TRBD1
V gene: TRBV7-9
J gene: TRBJ2-7
clone size: -
CDR3 protein: CASRSNDRAYEQYF
CDR3 DNA: TGTGCCAGCAGGTCTAATGACAGGGCCTACGAGCAGTACTTC

D gene: -
V gene: TRBV5-1
J gene: TRBJ2-2
clone size: many
CDR3 protein: CASSPDTPNTGELFF
CDR3 DNA: TGCGCCAGCAGCCCGGACACCCCGAACACCGGGGAGCTGTTTTTT

D gene: -
V gene: TRBV7-8
J gene: TRBJ2-5
clone size: many
CDR3 protein: CASSLGRISRETQYF
CDR3 DNA: TGTGCCAGCAGCTTAGGGAGGATCTCTCGGGAGACCCAGTACTTC

D gene: -
V gene: TRBV24-1
J gene: TRBJ2-3
clone size: few
CDR3 protein: CATSAAGTTDTQYF
CDR3 DNA: TGTGCCACCAGTGCCGCCGGGACCACAGATACGCAGTATTTT

D gene: -
V gene: TRBV20-1
J gene: TRBJ1-1
clone size: many
CDR3 protein: CSARVGGRAEAFF
CDR3 DNA: TGCAGTGCTCGAGTCGGGGGTCGGGCTGAAGCTTTCTTT

D gene: -
V gene: TRBV12-3/TRBV12-4
J gene: TRBJ2-1
clone size: many
CDR3 protein: CASSFGGTSLKQFF
CDR3 DNA: TGTGCCAGCAGTTTTGGCGGGACATCGCTTAAGCAGTTCTTC

D gene: -
V gene: TRBV5-1
J gene: TRBJ2-3
clone size: many
CDR3 protein: CASRTTPQGTQYF
CDR3 DNA: TGCGCCAGCCGGACTACACCGCAGGGTACGCAGTATTTT

D gene: -
V gene: TRBV7-9
J gene: TRBJ1-1
clone size: many
CDR3 protein: CASSSWGGNTEAFF
CDR3 DNA: TGTGCCAGCAGCTCGTGGGGGGGTAACACTGAAGCTTTCTTT

D gene: -
V gene: TRBV5-1
J gene: TRBJ2-2
clone size: many
CDR3 protein: CASSVLGDANTGELFF
CDR3 DNA: TGCGCCAGCAGCGTCTTGGGGGACGCGAACACCGGGGAGCTGTTTTTT

D gene: TRBD2
V gene: TRBV5-1
J gene: TRBJ2-5
clone size: many
CDR3 protein: CASSPGLAGRETQYF
CDR3 DNA: TGCGCCAGCAGCCCTGGCCTAGCGGGAAGGGAGACCCAGTACTTC

D gene: -
V gene: TRBV5-1
J gene: TRBJ1-5
clone size: many
CDR3 protein: CASRQPQHF
CDR3 DNA: TGCGCCAGCAGGCAGCCCCAGCATTTT

D gene: -
V gene: TRBV4-3
J gene: TRBJ2-5
clone size: many
CDR3 protein: CASSQDRPIWGRETQYF
CDR3 DNA: TGCGCCAGCAGCCAAGACCGACCAATCTGGGGGAGAGAGACCCAGTACTTC

D gene: TRBD1
V gene: TRBV19
J gene: TRBJ2-5
clone size: many
CDR3 protein: CASSPYSGTGYQETQYF
CDR3 DNA: TGTGCCAGTAGTCCTTACTCCGGGACAGGGTACCAAGAGACCCAGTACTTC

D gene: -
V gene: TRBV12-3/TRBV12-4
J gene: TRBJ1-1
clone size: many
CDR3 protein: CASRGSTDTEAFF
CDR3 DNA: TGTGCCAGCAGGGGGAGTACGGACACTGAAGCTTTCTTT

D gene: -
V gene: TRBV9
J gene: TRBJ2-6
clone size: many
CDR3 protein: CASSVVPRGANVLTF
CDR3 DNA: TGTGCCAGCAGCGTAGTCCCCCGAGGGGCCAACGTCCTGACTTTC

D gene: -
V gene: TRBV6-1
J gene: TRBJ1-1
clone size: few
CDR3 protein: CASSVTGYNTEAFF
CDR3 DNA: TGTGCCAGCAGCGTAACAGGCTACAACACTGAAGCTTTCTTT

D gene: -
V gene: TRBV30
J gene: TRBJ2-3
clone size: many
CDR3 protein: CAWTRRYTDTQYF
CDR3 DNA: TGTGCCTGGACGAGGCGGTACACAGATACGCAGTATTTT

D gene: -
V gene: TRBV7-8
J gene: TRBJ2-7
clone size: many
CDR3 protein: CASSLAVQGSGEQYF
CDR3 DNA: TGTGCCAGCAGCTTAGCAGTCCAGGGGTCTGGCGAGCAGTACTTC

D gene: -
V gene: TRBV2
J gene: TRBJ2-1
clone size: many
CDR3 protein: CASSGRSMFF
CDR3 DNA: TGTGCCAGCAGCGGACGATCGATGTTCTTC

D gene: -
V gene: TRBV20-1
J gene: TRBJ2-3
clone size: many
CDR3 protein: CGGLFGTDTQYF
CDR3 DNA: TGCGGAGGCCTCTTCGGCACAGATACGCAGTATTTT

D gene: -
V gene: TRBV2
J gene: TRBJ2-4
clone size: many
CDR3 protein: CASSGQAWVKNIQYF
CDR3 DNA: TGTGCCAGCAGTGGACAGGCGTGGGTCAAAAACATTCAGTACTTC

D gene: TRBD2
V gene: TRBV7-2
J gene: TRBJ2-3
clone size: -
CDR3 protein: CASSLRSGRGTDTQYF
CDR3 DNA: TGTGCCAGCAGCCTCCGTAGCGGGAGGGGCACAGATACGCAGTATTTT

D gene: -
V gene: TRBV30
J gene: TRBJ1-4
clone size: many
CDR3 protein: CAWSSTNEKLFF
CDR3 DNA: TGTGCCTGGAGCTCAACTAATGAAAAACTGTTTTTT

D gene: -
V gene: TRBV30
J gene: TRBJ2-5
clone size: -
CDR3 protein: CAWRFYGGRQYF
CDR3 DNA: TGTGCCTGGAGGTTTTATGGGGGGCGCCAGTACTTC

D gene: -
V gene: TRBV27
J gene: TRBJ2-5
clone size: many
CDR3 protein: CASSSEGLSGTQYF
CDR3 DNA: TGTGCCAGCAGTTCGGAAGGCCTTTCAGGGACCCAGTACTTC

D gene: -
V gene: TRBV4-3
J gene: TRBJ2-7
clone size: -
CDR3 protein: CASSQDMTSYEQYF
CDR3 DNA: TGCGCCAGCAGCCAAGATATGACTTCCTACGAGCAGTACTTC

D gene: -
V gene: TRBV20-1
J gene: TRBJ1-4
clone size: many
CDR3 protein: CSARRRTGRSNEKLFF
CDR3 DNA: TGCAGTGCTAGAAGGCGCACAGGACGTTCTAATGAAAAACTGTTTTTT

D gene: TRBD2
V gene: TRBV29-1
J gene: TRBJ2-5
clone size: many
CDR3 protein: CSVGSGINQVGETQYF
CDR3 DNA: TGCAGCGTTGGTAGCGGGATAAACCAAGTAGGGGAGACCCAGTACTTC

D gene: -
V gene: TRBV7-9
J gene: TRBJ1-4
clone size: few
CDR3 protein: CASSLGISLNEKLFF
CDR3 DNA: TGTGCCAGCAGCTTAGGGATAAGCCTTAATGAAAAACTGTTTTTT

D gene: -
V gene: TRBV5-5
J gene: TRBJ2-6
clone size: many
CDR3 protein: CASSPRARSSGANVLTF
CDR3 DNA: TGTGCCAGCAGCCCCCGCGCACGGTCCTCTGGGGCCAACGTCCTGACTTTC

D gene: TRBD1
V gene: TRBV12-3/TRBV12-4
J gene: TRBJ1-5
clone size: many
CDR3 protein: CASSSGQGARQPQHF
CDR3 DNA: TGTGCCAGCAGTTCGGGACAGGGGGCAAGACAGCCCCAGCATTTT

D gene: -
V gene: TRBV5-4
J gene: TRBJ2-3
clone size: few
CDR3 protein: CASSLSGFPSTDTQYF
CDR3 DNA: TGTGCCAGCAGCTTGAGTGGATTCCCCAGCACAGATACGCAGTATTTT

D gene: -
V gene: TRBV9
J gene: TRBJ2-1
clone size: many
CDR3 protein: CASSVKLSYNEQFF
CDR3 DNA: TGTGCCAGCAGCGTAAAACTTAGCTACAATGAGCAGTTCTTC

D gene: -
V gene: TRBV5-1
J gene: TRBJ1-5
clone size: many
CDR3 protein: CASSVQGGGNQPQHF
CDR3 DNA: TGCGCCAGCAGCGTACAGGGAGGCGGCAATCAGCCCCAGCATTTT

D gene: -
V gene: TRBV7-2
J gene: TRBJ2-3
clone size: few
CDR3 protein: CASTLHTGVPTDTQYF
CDR3 DNA: TGTGCCAGCACCCTACATACGGGGGTCCCCACAGATACGCAGTATTTT

D gene: -
V gene: TRBV7-9
J gene: TRBJ2-5
clone size: -
CDR3 protein: CASSLDGTQEETQYF
CDR3 DNA: TGTGCCAGCAGCTTAGACGGGACCCAAGAAGAGACCCAGTACTTC

D gene: TRBD1
V gene: TRBV20-1
J gene: TRBJ2-5
clone size: many
CDR3 protein: CSAREPGQGRETQYF
CDR3 DNA: TGCAGTGCTAGGGAACCGGGACAGGGAAGGGAGACCCAGTACTTC

D gene: -
V gene: TRBV5-1
J gene: TRBJ1-1
clone size: many
CDR3 protein: CASSAQENTEAFF
CDR3 DNA: TGCGCCAGCAGCGCCCAAGAGAACACTGAAGCTTTCTTT

D gene: TRBD2
V gene: TRBV7-9
J gene: TRBJ2-1
clone size: few
CDR3 protein: CASSYPGLASNEQFF
CDR3 DNA: TGTGCCAGCAGCTATCCAGGACTAGCGAGCAATGAGCAGTTCTTC

D gene: TRBD2
V gene: TRBV20-1
J gene: TRBJ2-1
clone size: -
CDR3 protein: CSARGFGAGGGSYNEQFF
CDR3 DNA: TGCAGTGCTAGAGGCTTCGGAGCGGGAGGAGGATCCTACAATGAGCAGTTCTTC

D gene: TRBD1
V gene: TRBV4-3
J gene: TRBJ2-1
clone size: many
CDR3 protein: CASSPGTGYNEQFF
CDR3 DNA: TGCGCCAGCAGCCCCGGGACAGGCTACAATGAGCAGTTCTTC

D gene: TRBD1
V gene: TRBV7-2
J gene: TRBJ1-2
clone size: many
CDR3 protein: CASSADRDLDGYTF
CDR3 DNA: TGTGCCAGCAGCGCCGACAGGGACCTGGATGGCTACACCTTC

D gene: -
V gene: TRBV12-3/TRBV12-4
J gene: TRBJ1-2
clone size: many
CDR3 protein: CASSPDYGYTF
CDR3 DNA: TGTGCCAGCAGTCCCGACTATGGCTACACCTTC

D gene: -
V gene: TRBV5-1
J gene: TRBJ2-2
clone size: many
CDR3 protein: CASSLKGPSTGELFF
CDR3 DNA: TGCGCCAGCAGCTTGAAGGGGCCGAGCACCGGGGAGCTGTTTTTT